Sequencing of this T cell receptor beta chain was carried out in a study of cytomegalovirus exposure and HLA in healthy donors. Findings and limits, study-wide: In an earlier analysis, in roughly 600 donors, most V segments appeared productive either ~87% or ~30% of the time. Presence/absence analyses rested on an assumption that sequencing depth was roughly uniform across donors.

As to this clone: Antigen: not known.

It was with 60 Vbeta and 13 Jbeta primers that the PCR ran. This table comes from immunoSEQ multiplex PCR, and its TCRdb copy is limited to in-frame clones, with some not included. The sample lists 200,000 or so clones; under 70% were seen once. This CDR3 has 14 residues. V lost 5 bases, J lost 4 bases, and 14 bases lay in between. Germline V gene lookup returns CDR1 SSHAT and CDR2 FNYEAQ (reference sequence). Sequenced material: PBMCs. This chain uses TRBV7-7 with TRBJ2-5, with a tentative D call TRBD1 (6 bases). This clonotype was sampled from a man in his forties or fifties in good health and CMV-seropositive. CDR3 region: CASSPAGTRETQYF. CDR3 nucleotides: TGTGCCAGCAGCCCAGCCGGGACACGAGAGACCCAGTACTTC.